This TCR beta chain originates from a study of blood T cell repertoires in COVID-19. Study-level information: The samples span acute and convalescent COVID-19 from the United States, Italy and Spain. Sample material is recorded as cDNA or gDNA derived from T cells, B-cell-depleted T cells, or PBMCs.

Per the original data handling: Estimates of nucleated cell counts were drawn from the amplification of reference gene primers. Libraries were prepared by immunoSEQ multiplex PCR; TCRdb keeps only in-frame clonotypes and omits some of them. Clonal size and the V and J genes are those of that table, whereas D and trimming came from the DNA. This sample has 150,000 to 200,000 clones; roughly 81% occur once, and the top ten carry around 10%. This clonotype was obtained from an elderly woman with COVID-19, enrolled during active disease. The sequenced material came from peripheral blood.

CDR3 in amino acids: CASFDRGRWDTEAFF. CDR3 DNA sequence: TGTGCCAGCTTCGACAGGGGGCGGTGGGACACTGAAGCTTTCTTT. The V call is TRBV11-1, the J call TRBJ1-1; 10 positions match TRBD1. CDR1 SGHAT and CDR2 FQDESV come from the germline V gene (reference sequence). This CDR3 is 15 amino acids long. V trimming: 8 bases; J trimming: 3 bases; junction bases outside the gene matches: 9. Full variable domain (remainder filled in from reference TRBV11-1 and TRBJ1-1): EAEVAQSPRYKITEKSQAVAFWCDPISGHATLYWYRQILGQGPELLVQFQDESVVDDSQLPKDRFSAERLKGVDSTLKIQPAELGDSAMYLCASFDRGRWDTEAFFGQGTRLTVV.